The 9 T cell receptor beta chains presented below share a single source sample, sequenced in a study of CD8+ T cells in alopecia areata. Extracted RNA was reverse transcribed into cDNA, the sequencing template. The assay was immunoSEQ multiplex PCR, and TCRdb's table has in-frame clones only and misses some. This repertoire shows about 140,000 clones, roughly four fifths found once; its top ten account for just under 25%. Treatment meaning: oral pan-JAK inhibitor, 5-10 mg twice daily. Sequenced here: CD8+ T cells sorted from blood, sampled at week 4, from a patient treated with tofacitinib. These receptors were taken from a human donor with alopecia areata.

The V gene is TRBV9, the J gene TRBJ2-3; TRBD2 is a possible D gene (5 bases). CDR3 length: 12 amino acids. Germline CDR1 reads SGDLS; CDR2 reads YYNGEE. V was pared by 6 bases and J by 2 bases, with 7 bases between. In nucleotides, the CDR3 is TGTGCCAGCAACCGGGACACAGATACGCAGTATTTT. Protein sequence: CASNRDTDTQYF.

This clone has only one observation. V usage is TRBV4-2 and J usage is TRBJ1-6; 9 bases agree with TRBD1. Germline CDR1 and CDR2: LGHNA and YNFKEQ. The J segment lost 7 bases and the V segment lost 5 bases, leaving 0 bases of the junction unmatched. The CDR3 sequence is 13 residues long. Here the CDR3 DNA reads TGTGCCAGCAGCGGGACAGGGAATTCACCCCTCCACTTT. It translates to CASSGTGNSPLHF.

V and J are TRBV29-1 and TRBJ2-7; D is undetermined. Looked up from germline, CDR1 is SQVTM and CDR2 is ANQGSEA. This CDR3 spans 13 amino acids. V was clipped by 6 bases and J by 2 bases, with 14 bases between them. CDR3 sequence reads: CSVSVQAAYEQYF. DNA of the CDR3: TGCAGCGTCTCGGTCCAGGCCGCCTACGAGCAGTACTTC.

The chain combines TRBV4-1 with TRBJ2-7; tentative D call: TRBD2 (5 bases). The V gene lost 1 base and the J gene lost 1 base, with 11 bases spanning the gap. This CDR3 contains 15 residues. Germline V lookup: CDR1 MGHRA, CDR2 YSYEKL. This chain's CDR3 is CASSQVGGRSYEQYF. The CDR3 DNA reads TGCGCCAGCAGCCAAGTCGGAGGTCGGTCCTACGAGCAGTACTTC.

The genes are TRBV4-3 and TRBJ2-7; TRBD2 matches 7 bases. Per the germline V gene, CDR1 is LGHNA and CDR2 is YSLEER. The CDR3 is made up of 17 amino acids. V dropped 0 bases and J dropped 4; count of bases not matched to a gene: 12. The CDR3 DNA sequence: TGCGCCAGCAGCCAAGATCTTGGGGAGGGGAGCTTATACGAGCAGTACTTC. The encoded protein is CASSQDLGEGSLYEQYF.

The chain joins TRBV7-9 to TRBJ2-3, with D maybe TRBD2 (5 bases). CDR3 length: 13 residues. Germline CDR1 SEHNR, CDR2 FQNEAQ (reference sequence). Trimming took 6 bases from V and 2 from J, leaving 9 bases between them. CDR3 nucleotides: TGTGCCAGCAGGCCGGACTCCACAGATACGCAGTATTTT. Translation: CASRPDSTDTQYF.

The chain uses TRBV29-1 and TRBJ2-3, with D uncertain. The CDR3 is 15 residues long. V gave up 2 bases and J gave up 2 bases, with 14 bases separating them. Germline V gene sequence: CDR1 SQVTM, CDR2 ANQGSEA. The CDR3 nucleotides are TGCAGCGTTGAACTAGTCAGTTTTATCACAGATACGCAGTATTTT. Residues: CSVELVSFITDTQYF.

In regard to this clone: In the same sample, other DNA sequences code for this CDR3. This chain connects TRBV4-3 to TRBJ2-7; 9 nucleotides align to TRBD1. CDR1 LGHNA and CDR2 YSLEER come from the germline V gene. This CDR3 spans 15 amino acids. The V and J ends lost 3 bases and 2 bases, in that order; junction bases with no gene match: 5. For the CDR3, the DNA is TGCGCCAGCAGCCAGGACAGGGGATTAGCCTACGAGCAGTACTTC. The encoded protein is CASSQDRGLAYEQYF.

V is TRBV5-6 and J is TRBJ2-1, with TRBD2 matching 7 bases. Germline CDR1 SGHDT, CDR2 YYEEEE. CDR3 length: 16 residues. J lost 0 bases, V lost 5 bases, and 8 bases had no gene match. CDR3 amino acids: CASSSPGGSSYNEQFF. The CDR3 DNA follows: TGTGCCAGCAGTTCCCCGGGGGGAAGCTCCTACAATGAGCAGTTCTTC.